The T cell receptor beta chain described here comes from a study of blood T cell repertoires in COVID-19. This CDR3 has 15 residues. The germline gives CDR1 MNHEY, CDR2 SVGAGI. Trimming shortened V by 6 bases and J by 8 bases, and 22 bases separated the two germline ends. Using immunoSEQ multiplex PCR, the repertoire was profiled, and TCRdb retains in-frame clones only, with some absent. The table shows approximately 150,000 clones, with roughly 86% occurring only once. Sequences were obtained from peripheral blood. The TCR originated in a human donor with acute or convalescent COVID-19. The donor label of this sample is uncertain. The V call is TRBV6-5, the J call TRBJ1-1, with unresolved D. The CDR3 here is CASREASDGYTEAFF. In DNA, the CDR3 is TGTGCCAGCAGGGAGGCTTCGGACGGCTATACCGAAGCTTTCTTT.